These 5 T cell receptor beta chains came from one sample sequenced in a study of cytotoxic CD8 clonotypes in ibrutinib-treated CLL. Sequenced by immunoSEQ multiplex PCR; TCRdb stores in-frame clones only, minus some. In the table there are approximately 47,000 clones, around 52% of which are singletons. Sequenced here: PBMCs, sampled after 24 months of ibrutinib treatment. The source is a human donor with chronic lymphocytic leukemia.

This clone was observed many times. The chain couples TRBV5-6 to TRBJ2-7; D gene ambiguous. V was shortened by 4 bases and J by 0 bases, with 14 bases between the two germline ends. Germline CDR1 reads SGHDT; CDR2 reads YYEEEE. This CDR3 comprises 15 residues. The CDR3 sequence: CASSPQGFSSYEQYF. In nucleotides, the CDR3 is TGTGCCAGCAGCCCACAAGGCTTTAGCTCCTACGAGCAGTACTTC.

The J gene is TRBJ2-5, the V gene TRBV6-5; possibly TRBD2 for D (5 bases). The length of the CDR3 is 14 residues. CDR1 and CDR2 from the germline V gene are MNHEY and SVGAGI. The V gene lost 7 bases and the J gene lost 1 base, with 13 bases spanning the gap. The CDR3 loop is CASIPDWSQETQYF. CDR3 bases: TGTGCCAGCATTCCGGACTGGAGCCAAGAGACCCAGTACTTC.

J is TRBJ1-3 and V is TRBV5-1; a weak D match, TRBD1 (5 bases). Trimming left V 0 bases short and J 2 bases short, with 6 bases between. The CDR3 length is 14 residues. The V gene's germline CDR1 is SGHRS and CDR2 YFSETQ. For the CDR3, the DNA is TGCGCCAGCAGCTTGGGAGGGGCTGGAAACACCATATATTTT. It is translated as CASSLGGAGNTIYF.

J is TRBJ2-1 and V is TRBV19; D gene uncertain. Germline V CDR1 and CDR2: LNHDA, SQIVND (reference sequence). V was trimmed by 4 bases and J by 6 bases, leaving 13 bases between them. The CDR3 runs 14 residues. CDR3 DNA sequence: TGTGCCAGTAGTAGGGCAGTCAAAATCAATGAGCAGTTCTTC. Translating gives CASSRAVKINEQFF.

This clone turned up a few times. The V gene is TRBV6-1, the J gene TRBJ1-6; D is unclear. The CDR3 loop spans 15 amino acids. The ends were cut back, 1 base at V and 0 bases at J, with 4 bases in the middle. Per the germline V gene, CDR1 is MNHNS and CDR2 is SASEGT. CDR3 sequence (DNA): TGTGCCAGCAGTGAAGTTCGCTCCTATAATTCACCCCTCCACTTT. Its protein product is CASSEVRSYNSPLHF.